Shown below are 29 T cell receptor beta chains from a single sample sequenced in a study of OX40 agonist ivuxolimab in advanced cancers. Generated by immunoSEQ multiplex PCR, the TCRdb table keeps only in-frame clones and is missing some. The sample lists under 20,000 clones; about four fifths were seen once. The specimen was CD4+ or CD8+ T cells sorted from blood, collected in a trial of the OX40 agonist ivuxolimab. Receptors were obtained from an adult with an advanced solid tumor such as melanoma, head and neck, liver or kidney cancer.

The V call is TRBV27, the J call TRBJ1-1; D call uncertain. Per germline, CDR1 MNHEY and CDR2 SMNVEV (reference sequence). The CDR3 is 14 residues long. Trimming removed 6 bases at V and 0 bases at J, with 11 bases between. The CDR3 is CASSPSTLNTEAFF. The CDR3 DNA reads TGTGCCAGCAGCCCCTCAACACTGAACACTGAAGCTTTCTTT.

This clone was detected only a few times. The V gene is TRBV6-4, the J gene TRBJ2-1, with 8 bases identical to TRBD1. This CDR3 has 14 residues. V dropped 6 bases and J dropped 1; count of bases not matched to a gene: 2. The germline CDR1 and CDR2 sequences are MRHNA and SNTAGT. The CDR3 DNA sequence: TGTGCCAGCAGCACAGGGGGATCCTACAATGAGCAGTTCTTC. Translation gives CASSTGGSYNEQFF.

This clone was detected once. V gene TRBV28 combines with J gene TRBJ2-3; D assignment may be TRBD1 or TRBD2 (5 bases each). Trimming removed 2 bases at V and 6 bases at J, with 12 bases between. Germline CDR1 and CDR2: MDHEN and SYDVKM. The CDR3 covers 14 residues. The DNA of the CDR3 is TGTGCCAGCAGTTTACTGGGGGAGTCCGATACGCAGTATTTT. Residues: CASSLLGESDTQYF. Using reference TRBV28 and TRBJ2-3 for the parts outside the CDR3, the full variable domain is DVKVTQSSRYLVKRTGEKVFLECVQDMDHENMFWYRQDPGLGLRLIYFSYDVKMKEKGDIPEGYSVSREKKERFSLILESASTNQTSMYLCASSLLGESDTQYFGPGTRLTVL.

This chain links TRBV27 with TRBJ2-3; no reliable D call. Looked up from germline, CDR1 is MNHEY and CDR2 is SMNVEV (reference sequence). V was pared by 2 bases and J by 1 base, with 4 bases between. The CDR3 spans 13 residues. The CDR3 here is CASSLRGTDTQYF. The CDR3 DNA sequence: TGTGCCAGCAGTTTAAGGGGCACAGATACGCAGTATTTT.

J is TRBJ1-4 and V is TRBV6-6; D remains unclear. The CDR3 extends over 14 amino acids. Germline CDR1 reads MNHNY; CDR2 reads SVGAGI (reference sequence). The germline V and J ends were trimmed by 5 bases and 8 bases, with 15 bases remaining between them. The CDR3 here is CASSLTAEREKLFF. The CDR3 nucleotides are TGTGCCAGCAGTCTGACCGCGGAACGCGAAAAACTGTTTTTT.

The V and J genes are TRBV7-7 and TRBJ2-5; maybe TRBD2 (5 bases). From germline, CDR1 is SSHAT and CDR2 FNYEAQ (reference sequence). The V and J ends lost 6 bases and 1 base respectively, with 15 bases between them. This CDR3 comprises 15 residues. The CDR3 region has the DNA TGTGCCAGCAGGCTCGGTGTCAGCGGCCAAGAGACCCAGTACTTC. Its protein product is CASRLGVSGQETQYF.

This chain joins TRBV5-6 and TRBJ1-5, with 9 nucleotides matching TRBD1. Germline V gene data show CDR1 as SGHDT and CDR2 as YYEEEE. The CDR3 consists of 14 residues. After removal of 4 bases from V and 4 bases from J, the junction contained 3 bases not matched to a gene. The CDR3 DNA follows: TGTGCCAGCAGCCACGGGACAGGGAATCAGCCCCAGCATTTT. Its translation is CASSHGTGNQPQHF.

The genes are TRBV4-3 and TRBJ2-1, with 14 bases that match TRBD2. This CDR3 is built from 17 residues. Per the germline V gene, CDR1 is LGHNA and CDR2 is YSLEER. V gave up 4 bases and J gave up 4 bases; unmatched junction bases: 6. The CDR3 protein is CASSRGTSGGQYNEQFF. The DNA for the CDR3 is TGCGCCAGCAGCCGAGGGACTAGCGGGGGCCAATACAATGAGCAGTTCTTC.

The chain combines TRBV7-9 with TRBJ1-6; D gene uncertain. With 1 base removed from V and 6 bases from J, the gap between germline ends came to 7 bases. Looked up from germline, CDR1 is SEHNR and CDR2 is FQNEAQ (reference sequence). The CDR3 runs 14 residues. CDR3 coding DNA: TGTGCCAGCAGCTTAGTCTGGAGTAATTCACCCCTCCACTTT. Translated: CASSLVWSNSPLHF.

This rearrangement joins TRBV5-5 to TRBJ2-7; a weak D match, TRBD1 (6 bases). This CDR3 is built from 12 residues. Per germline, CDR1 SGHKS and CDR2 YYEKEE (reference sequence). Trimming pared 1 base from V and 5 bases from J, leaving 7 bases between. CDR3 bases: TGTGCCAGCAGCTTGACAGGGAACGAGCAGTACTTC. Protein: CASSLTGNEQYF.

CDR3 DNA: TGTGCCAGCAGTTATTTGAACACCGGGGAGCTGTTTTTT. It encodes CASSYLNTGELFF. The chain couples TRBV27 to TRBJ2-2, with unresolved D. The CDR3 extends over 13 amino acids. V was trimmed by 4 bases and J by 1 base, leaving 4 bases between them. The germline V gene has CDR1 MNHEY and CDR2 SMNVEV (reference sequence).

In this sample, this clone turned up a few times. CDR3 sequence reads: CASSVHMNTEAFF. The DNA for the CDR3 is TGTGCCAGCAGCGTGCATATGAACACTGAAGCTTTCTTT. The V gene is TRBV9, the J gene TRBJ1-1, with D unclear. V was cut by 2 bases and J by 0 bases, with 5 bases left in between. There are 13 residues in the CDR3. The germline V gene encodes CDR1 SGDLS and CDR2 YYNGEE. Full variable domain (outside the CDR3, taken from reference TRBV9 and TRBJ1-1): DSGVTQTPKHLITATGQRVTLRCSPRSGDLSVYWYQQSLDQGLQFLIQYYNGEERAKGNILERFSAQQFPDLHSELNLSSLELGDSALYFCASSVHMNTEAFFGQGTRLTVV.

The rearrangement uses TRBV9 and TRBJ2-3; D is uncertain. V was cut by 0 bases and J by 6 bases, with 11 bases left in between. The CDR3 covers 14 residues. Germline V gene data show CDR1 as SGDLS and CDR2 as YYNGEE. The CDR3 region has the DNA TGTGCCAGCAGCGTAGGTTGGGATGGGGATACGCAGTATTTT. Translation: CASSVGWDGDTQYF.

This chain links TRBV6-5 with TRBJ1-6; unclear D gene. Germline assignment: CDR1 MNHEY and CDR2 SVGAGI. The V end was cut by 6 bases, the J end by 8 bases, with 11 bases between. The CDR3 loop spans 13 amino acids. CDR3 in amino acids: CASREDLHSPLHF. CDR3 DNA sequence: TGTGCCAGCAGGGAGGACCTGCATTCACCCCTCCACTTT.

This chain joins TRBV6-6 and TRBJ1-1; D unclear. The V and J ends lost 4 bases and 0 bases respectively, with 6 bases between them. CDR1 and CDR2 from the germline V gene are MNHNY and SVGAGI (reference sequence). This CDR3 is built from 13 residues. CDR3 DNA sequence: TGTGCCAGCAGTTTAACGCTGAACACTGAAGCTTTCTTT. Protein: CASSLTLNTEAFF.

The V gene is TRBV5-6, the J gene TRBJ2-3, with TRBD2 matching 10 bases. CDR1 and CDR2 (germline): SGHDT, YYEEEE. The V segment lost 5 bases and the J segment 2 bases; nucleotides outside the gene matches: 5. This CDR3 has 15 residues. The CDR3 DNA is TGTGCCAGCAGGATAGCGGGAGGTCCCACAGATACGCAGTATTTT. It yields the protein CASRIAGGPTDTQYF. Complete variable domain (other parts from reference TRBV5-6 and TRBJ2-3): DAGVTQSPTHLIKTRGQQVTLRCSPKSGHDTVSWYQQALGQGPQFIFQYYEEEERQRGNFPDRFSGHQFPNYSSELNVNALLLGDSALYLCASRIAGGPTDTQYFGPGTRLTVL.

This clone was seen a single time. The rearrangement links TRBV7-7 to TRBJ2-2; D is possibly TRBD1 (5 bases). The V end was cut by 2 bases, the J end by 4 bases, with 11 bases between. The germline V gene encodes CDR1 SSHAT and CDR2 FNYEAQ (reference sequence). The CDR3 loop spans 15 amino acids. The CDR3 DNA is TGTGCCAGCAGCTTATTGGGGCTGAGCACCGGGGAGCTGTTTTTT. As protein: CASSLLGLSTGELFF.

The chain uses TRBV29-1 and TRBJ2-1; 8 nucleotides align to TRBD2. The V gene's germline CDR1 is SQVTM and CDR2 ANQGSEA. The CDR3 is made up of 13 amino acids. V trimming: 7 bases; J trimming: 2 bases; junction bases outside the gene matches: 4. CDR3 sequence reads: CSAVAGTYNEQFF. The CDR3, as DNA: TGCAGCGCGGTAGCGGGGACCTACAATGAGCAGTTCTTC.

The gene calls are TRBV27 and TRBJ2-3; D possibly uses TRBD1 or TRBD2 (5 bases each). V lost 6 bases and J lost 0, with 13 bases in between. Germline V gene data show CDR1 as MNHEY and CDR2 as SMNVEV (reference sequence). The CDR3 loop spans 15 amino acids. The CDR3 sequence: CASSLTWGSTDTQYF. Written as DNA, the CDR3 is TGTGCCAGCAGCCTTACTTGGGGGAGCACAGATACGCAGTATTTT.

The chain's CDR3 is CASDGETQYF. CDR3 sequence (DNA): TGTGCCAGTGACGGGGAGACCCAGTACTTC. This chain joins TRBV6-1 and TRBJ2-5; D gene unclear. Germline-derived CDR1 and CDR2 are MNHNS and SASEGT. V was trimmed by 9 bases and J by 5 bases, leaving 7 bases between them. This CDR3 has 10 amino acids.

This chain links TRBV27 with TRBJ2-7, with D perhaps assigned TRBD1 or TRBD2 (5 bases each). V was pared by 10 bases and J by 2 bases, with 15 bases between. Germline values: CDR1 MNHEY, CDR2 SMNVEV (reference sequence). The length of the CDR3 is 13 residues. For the CDR3, the DNA is TGTGCCACCTCCGGGACCACGACCTACGAGCAGTACTTC. The encoded protein is CATSGTTTYEQYF.

The chain links TRBV7-3 to TRBJ2-3; the match to TRBD1 covers 7 bases. CDR1 is SGHTA, CDR2 FQGTGA, per germline. The V and J ends lost 5 bases and 3 bases, in that order; junction bases with no gene match: 8. The CDR3 spans 15 residues. CDR3 sequence: CASSPTGALTDTQYF. The CDR3 coding sequence is TGTGCCAGCAGCCCCACAGGGGCTTTAACAGATACGCAGTATTTT.

This clone was counted once. The V gene is TRBV2, the J gene TRBJ1-1, with 10 bases that match TRBD1. Germline CDR1 SNHLY, CDR2 FYNNEI. This CDR3 has 15 residues. V lost 6 bases to trimming and J lost 7 bases; unmatched junction nucleotides: 11. In nucleotides, the CDR3 is TGTGCCAGCAGCTCCCGACAGGGGGCAAACGATGAAGCTTTCTTT. Its protein product is CASSSRQGANDEAFF.

The chain joins TRBV28 to TRBJ2-7; no reliable D call. The length of the CDR3 is 13 residues. The germline gives CDR1 MDHEN, CDR2 SYDVKM. Trimming removed 5 bases at V and 3 bases at J, with 11 bases between. This CDR3 reads CASSLSPIYEQYF. CDR3 nucleotide sequence: TGTGCCAGCAGTCTGTCGCCTATCTACGAGCAGTACTTC.

V is TRBV7-3 and J is TRBJ2-3; D is unresolved. The V end was cut by 2 bases, the J end by 6 bases, with 12 bases between. This CDR3 has 14 amino acids. CDR1 and CDR2 (germline): SGHTA, FQGTGA. The CDR3 bases are TGTGCCAGCAGCTTAGAATACCCCGGGGATACGCAGTATTTT. It codes for CASSLEYPGDTQYF.

The V gene is TRBV5-1, the J gene TRBJ2-5; 10 nucleotides agree with TRBD2. The trim removed 1 base at V and 4 bases at J, leaving 7 bases unmatched. Per germline, CDR1 SGHRS and CDR2 YFSETQ. The CDR3 totals 16 residues. CDR3 bases: TGCGCCAGCAGCTTGTTGGCTAGCGGGAGTCGAGAGACCCAGTACTTC. Its protein product is CASSLLASGSRETQYF.

For the CDR3, the DNA is TGTGCCTGGAGCCCGACCCGCACTGAAGCTTTCTTT. Its translation: CAWSPTRTEAFF. The chain couples TRBV30 to TRBJ1-1, with no clear D. Germline CDR1 and CDR2: GTSNPN and SVGIG (reference sequence). CDR3 length: 12 amino acids. With 3 bases removed from V and 4 bases from J, the gap between germline ends came to 9 bases.

This chain links TRBV27 with TRBJ1-1; tentative D call: TRBD1 (5 bases). The germline gives CDR1 MNHEY, CDR2 SMNVEV (reference sequence). V dropped 2 bases and J dropped 11 bases, with 15 bases sitting between them. This CDR3 is 13 amino acids long. The CDR3 bases are TGTGCCAGCAGTTTAAGTCGAGCCGGGGCGGCTTTCTTT. Its protein product is CASSLSRAGAAFF.

In regard to this clone: A read error may account for a junction end that differs from germline. The rearrangement uses TRBV2 and TRBJ2-7; maybe TRBD2 (6 bases). This CDR3 contains 14 residues. CDR1 and CDR2 (germline): SNHLY, FYNNEI. The CDR3 protein is CASSEGDLGYEQYF. Written as DNA, the CDR3 is TGTGCCAGCAGCGAAGGGGACTTGGGCTACGAGCAGTACTTC.